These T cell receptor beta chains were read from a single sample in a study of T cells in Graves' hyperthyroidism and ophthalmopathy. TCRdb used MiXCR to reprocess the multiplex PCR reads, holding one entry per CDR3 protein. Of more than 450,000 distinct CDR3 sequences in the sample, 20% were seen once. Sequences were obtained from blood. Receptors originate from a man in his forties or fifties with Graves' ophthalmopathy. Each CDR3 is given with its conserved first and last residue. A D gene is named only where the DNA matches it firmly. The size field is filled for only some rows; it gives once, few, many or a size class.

CASSVGGLSSYNEQFF,TGTGCCAGCAGCGTAGGAGGACTCTCGTCCTACAATGAGCAGTTCTTC,TRBJ2-1,-,TRBV9,few
CASSMVGTGDNEQFF,TGTGCCAGTAGTATGGTAGGGACAGGGGACAATGAGCAGTTCTTC,TRBJ2-1,TRBD1,TRBV19,-
CASSAGTSGSGETLYF,TGTGCCAGCAGCGCAGGGACTAGCGGGAGTGGAGAGACCCTGTACTTC,TRBJ2-5,TRBD2,TRBV7-9,-
CAIQGNSYEQYF,TGTGCCATCCAGGGGAACTCCTACGAGCAGTACTTC,TRBJ2-7,-,TRBV10-3,-
CSAPNRDRGGEKLFF,TGCAGTGCTCCAAACCGGGACAGGGGAGGGGAAAAACTGTTTTTT,TRBJ1-4,TRBD1,TRBV20-1,few
CASSVQLEGQPQHF,TGTGCCAGCAGCGTCCAGTTGGAGGGACAGCCCCAGCATTTT,TRBJ1-5,-,TRBV7-8,-
CASSLGLGTAYEQYF,TGTGCCAGCAGCTTAGGGCTAGGGACCGCCTACGAGCAGTACTTC,TRBJ2-7,-,TRBV7-8,many
CASSQEGGTSGQIAKNIQYF,TGTGCCAGCAGCCAAGAGGGGGGGACTAGCGGGCAAATAGCCAAAAACATTCAGTACTTC,TRBJ2-4,TRBD2,TRBV4-2,-
CASRPTTDTQYF,TGTGCCAGCAGACCGACCACAGATACGCAGTATTTT,TRBJ2-3,-,TRBV7-2,many
CAGSEARGYTF,TGTGCCGGCAGTGAAGCGCGTGGCTACACCTTC,TRBJ1-2,-,TRBV2,-